These 13 T cell receptor beta chains were all obtained from the same sample, sequenced in a study of spatial heterogeneity in lung cancer (dated 2019 in TCRdb). The library was generated by 5' RACE. These reads were obtained on a NextSeq 500. TCRdb ran its own pipeline on the public reads, namely fastp trimming at Q25 and MiXCR clone calling, and kept in-frame beta chains. All rows with the same CDR3 protein become a single entry with the most common DNA and genes. In all, the sample holds tens of thousands of distinct CDR3 sequences, and 12% to 15% of those were seen once. 55% to 70% of the sample is held by the ten biggest clonotypes. The sample's time point label is to be understood as: sample taken at primary tumor resection. The source was PBMCs, collected at surgery. Every receptor here comes from a male donor with early-stage non-small cell lung cancer.

The gene calls are TRBV20-1 and TRBJ2-2; D might be TRBD2 (5 bases). The V gene lost 2 bases and the J gene lost 3 bases, with 10 bases spanning the gap. CDR3 size: 14 residues. The germline CDR1 and CDR2 sequences are DFQATT and SNEGSKA (reference sequence). The CDR3 DNA reads TGCAGTGCTAGATTGCGGGCGGACACCGGGGAGCTGTTTTTT. This encodes CSARLRADTGELFF.

This clonotype was recorded at least ten times. The chain combines TRBV4-1 with TRBJ1-1, with D unresolved. CDR1 is MGHRA, CDR2 YSYEKL, per germline. The CDR3 loop spans 16 amino acids. The V gene lost 3 bases and the J gene lost 4 bases, with 18 bases spanning the gap. CDR3 DNA sequence: TGCGCCAGCAGCCACCGTTCCTTCACCGAGCGCACTGAAGCTTTCTTT. Its translation: CASSHRSFTERTEAFF.

The chain is built from TRBV20-1 and TRBJ2-7, with TRBD1 as a possible D gene (6 bases). The V gene lost 4 bases and the J gene lost 5 bases, with 24 bases spanning the gap. This CDR3 comprises 16 residues. Germline V gene data show CDR1 as DFQATT and CDR2 as SNEGSKA (reference sequence). The CDR3 nucleotides read TGCAGTGCTACAACTATTCAGGGGATGGAAAAAAACGAGCAGTACTTC. The encoded protein is CSATTIQGMEKNEQYF.

This clonotype was found a few times. The chain uses TRBV7-8 and TRBJ2-2; perhaps D is TRBD1 or TRBD2 (7 bases each). Germline CDR1 is SGHVS and CDR2 is FQNEAQ. V gave up 5 bases and J gave up 1 base, with 17 bases separating them. The CDR3 sequence is 17 residues long. CDR3: CASSPGGGTENTGELFF. CDR3 coding DNA: TGTGCCAGCAGCCCGGGGGGCGGGACAGAGAACACCGGGGAGCTGTTTTTT.

The chain has TRBV9 and TRBJ2-5; TRBD1 is a possible D gene (6 bases). V was clipped by 3 bases and J by 3 bases, with 6 bases between them. This CDR3 is 12 amino acids long. The germline V gene has CDR1 SGDLS and CDR2 YYNGEE. CDR3 sequence: CASSGTEETQYF. Written as DNA, the CDR3 is TGTGCCAGCAGCGGGACAGAAGAGACCCAGTACTTC.

With regard to this clonotype: This CDR3 is missing its conserved last phenylalanine or tryptophan, likely due to a read error. The chain employs TRBV4-1 and TRBJ2-6, with no clear D. CDR1 and CDR2 from the germline V gene are MGHRA and YSYEKL. The CDR3 is 15 residues long. Trimming took off 0 bases at V and 0 bases at J, with 3 bases between the two ends. CDR3 bases: TGCGCCAGCAGCCAAGATATCTCTGGGGCCAACGTCCTGACTTAC. Encoded protein: CASSQDISGANVLTY.

This clonotype was counted many times. The chain has TRBV28 and TRBJ1-2; unclear D gene. The V gene lost 6 bases and the J gene lost 7 bases, with 6 bases spanning the gap. The CDR3 has 10 amino acids. Per germline, CDR1 MDHEN and CDR2 SYDVKM. CDR3 loop: CASRRSGYTF. The CDR3 region has the DNA TGTGCCAGCAGGAGGTCTGGCTACACCTTC.

CDR3 sequence reads: CASRVGDTQYF. The CDR3 bases are TGTGCCAGCAGAGTGGGAGATACGCAGTATTTT. This chain connects TRBV12-3 or TRBV12-4 to TRBJ2-3, with D unresolved. Trimming removed 6 bases at V and 5 bases at J, with 6 bases between. This CDR3 contains 11 residues.

This clonotype was counted many times. The chain has TRBV13 and TRBJ2-5, with a possible D match to TRBD2 (5 bases). The CDR3 contains 14 residues. V was trimmed by 5 bases and J by 2 bases, leaving 12 bases between them. CDR1 is PRHDT, CDR2 FYEKMQ, per germline (reference sequence). CDR3 in amino acids: CASSQRTGQETQYF. DNA of the CDR3: TGTGCCAGCAGCCAACGGACGGGGCAAGAGACCCAGTACTTC.

There are a few counts of this clonotype. This rearrangement joins TRBV7-3 to TRBJ2-2, with 8 positions matching TRBD1. The CDR3 totals 13 residues. Germline V gives CDR1 SGHTA, CDR2 FQGTGA. V lost 4 bases to trimming and J lost 6 bases; unmatched junction nucleotides: 1. The CDR3 DNA reads as TGTGCCAGCAGCTCGACAGGGGCCGGGGAGCTGTTTTTT. Protein product: CASSSTGAGELFF.

There are many counts of this clonotype. The genes are TRBV4-1 and TRBJ2-5, with 13 bases fitting TRBD2. Per the germline V gene, CDR1 is MGHRA and CDR2 is YSYEKL. This CDR3 has 19 amino acids. V shed 4 bases and J 2 bases; nucleotides not matched to a gene: 13. The CDR3: CASSPRAELAGGGQETQYF. The CDR3 nucleotides are TGCGCCAGCAGCCCGAGGGCAGAACTAGCGGGAGGGGGGCAAGAGACCCAGTACTTC.

This rearrangement joins TRBV10-2 to TRBJ2-2; TRBD2 matches at 8 bases. CDR1 WSHSY and CDR2 SAAADI come from the germline V gene. With V trimmed by 6 bases and J by 7 bases, 10 bases remained unmatched. The CDR3 is 15 amino acids. CDR3 coding DNA: TGCGCCAGCAGGGACGGGGGGGGCAGTAGCGGGGAGCTGTTTTTT. Translated: CASRDGGGSSGELFF.

This clonotype was seen many times. This chain uses TRBV6-6 with TRBJ1-3; TRBD1 matches 7 bases. Germline V gene lookup returns CDR1 MNHNY and CDR2 SVGAGI (reference sequence). J lost 4 bases, V lost 5 bases, and 2 bases had no gene match. The CDR3 has 13 amino acids. CDR3 sequence (DNA): TGTGCCAGCAGTGGGACAGAAGGAAACACCATATATTTT. Protein: CASSGTEGNTIYF.